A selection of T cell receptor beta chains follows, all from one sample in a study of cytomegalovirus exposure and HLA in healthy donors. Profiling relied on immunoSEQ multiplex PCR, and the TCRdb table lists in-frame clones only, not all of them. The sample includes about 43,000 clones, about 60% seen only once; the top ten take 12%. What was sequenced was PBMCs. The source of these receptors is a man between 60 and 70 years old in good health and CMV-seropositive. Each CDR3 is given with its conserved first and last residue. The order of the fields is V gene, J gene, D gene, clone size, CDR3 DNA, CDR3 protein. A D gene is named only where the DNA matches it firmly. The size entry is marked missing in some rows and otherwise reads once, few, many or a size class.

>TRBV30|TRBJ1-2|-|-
TGTGCCTGGAGTAGAGACCAGGGAACTTATGGCTACACCTTC
CAWSRDQGTYGYTF
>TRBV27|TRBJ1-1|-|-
TGTGCCAGCAGTAACCCGTGGGCAATCAACACTGAAGCTTTCTTT
CASSNPWAINTEAFF
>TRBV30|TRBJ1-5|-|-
TGTGCCTGGAGTCCGGGAGCAAGGGACGGTCAGCCCCAGCATTTT
CAWSPGARDGQPQHF
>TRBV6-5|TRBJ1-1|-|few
TGTGCCAGCAGCCTACAGGGCCCCTTTGGCACTGAAGCTTTCTTT
CASSLQGPFGTEAFF
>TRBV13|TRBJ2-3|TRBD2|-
TGTGCCAGCAGCAAGCCCCCCTCTTCAATGCGGGAGGTAACAGATACGCAGTATTTT
CASSKPPSSMREVTDTQYF
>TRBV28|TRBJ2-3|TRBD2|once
TGTGCCAGCACGTTGCGGGCTAGCGGTGATACGCAGTATTTT
CASTLRASGDTQYF
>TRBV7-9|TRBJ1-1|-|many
TGTGCCAGCGGAGAGATGAACACTGAAGCTTTCTTT
CASGEMNTEAFF
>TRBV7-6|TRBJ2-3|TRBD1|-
TGTGCCAGCAGCTTAGCACAGGGGGGCGATACGCAGTATTTT
CASSLAQGGDTQYF
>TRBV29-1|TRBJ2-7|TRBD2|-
TGCAGCGTCCGCGGGGGGCCGTCCTACGAGCAGTACTTC
CSVRGGPSYEQYF
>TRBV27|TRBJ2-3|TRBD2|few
TGTGCCAGCAGTTTAGGACTAGCGAACACAGATACGCAGTATTTT
CASSLGLANTDTQYF
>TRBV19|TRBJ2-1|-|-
TGTGCCACCCCGAGGGGGGGCAATGAGCAGTTCTTC
CATPRGGNEQFF
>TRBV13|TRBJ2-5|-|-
TGTGCCAGCCTTACCGCGGGTACGGAGACCCAGTACTTC
CASLTAGTETQYF
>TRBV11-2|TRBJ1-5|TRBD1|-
TGTGCCAGCAGCTTAGGCATAAGGGACAGGGGGGGTCAGCCCCAGCATTTT
CASSLGIRDRGGQPQHF
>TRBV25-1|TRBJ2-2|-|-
TGTGCCAGCAGTGACAGGGTGTTAACCGGGGAGCTGTTTTTT
CASSDRVLTGELFF
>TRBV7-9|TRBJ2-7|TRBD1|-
TGTGCCAGCAGCACTAACCGGGACAGGGATTACGAGCAGTACTTC
CASSTNRDRDYEQYF
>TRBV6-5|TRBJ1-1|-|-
TGTGCCAGCAGTTACTCGTTCATGAACACTGAAGCTTTCTTT
CASSYSFMNTEAFF
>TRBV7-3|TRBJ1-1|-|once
TGTGCCAGCAGCTACGAGGGAAACACTGAAGCTTTCTTT
CASSYEGNTEAFF
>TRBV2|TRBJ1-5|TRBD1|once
TGTGCCAGCAACCCGGACAGGGTAGGACAGCCCCAGCATTTT
CASNPDRVGQPQHF
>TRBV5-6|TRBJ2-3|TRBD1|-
TGTGCCAGCAGCCGACTGACAGGGTTCACCGAAGATACGCAGTATTTT
CASSRLTGFTEDTQYF
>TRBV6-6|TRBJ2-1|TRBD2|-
TGTGCCAGCAGTTACACACTAGCGGGAAATGAGCAGTTCTTC
CASSYTLAGNEQFF
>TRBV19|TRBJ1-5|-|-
TGTGCCAGTAGAATACAGGGTAGGGGCAATCAGCCCCAGCATTTT
CASRIQGRGNQPQHF
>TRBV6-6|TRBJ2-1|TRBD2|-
TGTGCCAGCAGGGTAAGCGGGAGGGACGATGAGCAGTTCTTC
CASRVSGRDDEQFF
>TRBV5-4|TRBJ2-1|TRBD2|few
TGTGCCAGCAGCTTCTTCACTAGCGGTAAAAATGAGCAGTTCTTC
CASSFFTSGKNEQFF
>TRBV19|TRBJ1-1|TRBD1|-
TGTGCCAGTAGTAACCGATTGACAGGGGGAACTGAAGCTTTCTTT
CASSNRLTGGTEAFF
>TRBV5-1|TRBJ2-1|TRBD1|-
TGCGCCAGCAGCTTGTGGACAGGGTCCTACAATGAGCAGTTCTTC
CASSLWTGSYNEQFF
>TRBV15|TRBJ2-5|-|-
TGTGCCACCAGCCGCCGTCCACTGGAGACCCAGTACTTC
CATSRRPLETQYF
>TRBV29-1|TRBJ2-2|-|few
TGCAGCGTAGCGGGACAGGCGAACACCGGGGAGCTGTTTTTT
CSVAGQANTGELFF
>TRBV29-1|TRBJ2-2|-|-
TGCAGCGTAAGAGACACCGGGGAGCTGTTTTTT
CSVRDTGELFF
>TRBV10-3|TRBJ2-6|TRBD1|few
TGTGCCATCAGTGGACAGGGGATGGGCTCTGGGGCCAACGTCCTGACTTTC
CAISGQGMGSGANVLTF
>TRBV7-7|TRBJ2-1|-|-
TGTGCCAGCAGCTTCCTCCCGAATGAGCAGTTCTTC
CASSFLPNEQFF
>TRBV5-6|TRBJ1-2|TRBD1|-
TGTGCCAGCAGCTTGGACAGGGGGCGTAACTATGGCTACACCTTC
CASSLDRGRNYGYTF